The T cell receptor beta chain described here comes from a study of CD8 T cells in Susac syndrome. RNA in amounts of about 0.45 to 1 ug was reverse transcribed with random hexamers. A single record per CDR3 protein comes from TCRdb applying MiXCR to the immunoSEQ multiplex PCR reads. Of a few hundred thousand distinct CDR3 sequences in the sample, 92% were seen once. V lost 1 base, J lost 1 base, and 11 bases lay in between. Germline CDR1 MGHRA, CDR2 YSYEKL. The CDR3 consists of 16 residues. This clonotype occurred a few times. Negative magnetic isolation gave CD8+ and CD4+ cells; FACS enriched CD8+ TEMRA.

This chain connects TRBV4-1 to TRBJ2-4; D call uncertain. Sequenced sample: CD8+ T cells from PBMCs. The source of this sequence is a human donor with multiple sclerosis. CDR3 region: CASSQGSNEAKNIQYF. The DNA of the CDR3 is TGCGCCAGCAGCCAAGGGTCGAACGAGGCCAAAAACATTCAGTACTTC.